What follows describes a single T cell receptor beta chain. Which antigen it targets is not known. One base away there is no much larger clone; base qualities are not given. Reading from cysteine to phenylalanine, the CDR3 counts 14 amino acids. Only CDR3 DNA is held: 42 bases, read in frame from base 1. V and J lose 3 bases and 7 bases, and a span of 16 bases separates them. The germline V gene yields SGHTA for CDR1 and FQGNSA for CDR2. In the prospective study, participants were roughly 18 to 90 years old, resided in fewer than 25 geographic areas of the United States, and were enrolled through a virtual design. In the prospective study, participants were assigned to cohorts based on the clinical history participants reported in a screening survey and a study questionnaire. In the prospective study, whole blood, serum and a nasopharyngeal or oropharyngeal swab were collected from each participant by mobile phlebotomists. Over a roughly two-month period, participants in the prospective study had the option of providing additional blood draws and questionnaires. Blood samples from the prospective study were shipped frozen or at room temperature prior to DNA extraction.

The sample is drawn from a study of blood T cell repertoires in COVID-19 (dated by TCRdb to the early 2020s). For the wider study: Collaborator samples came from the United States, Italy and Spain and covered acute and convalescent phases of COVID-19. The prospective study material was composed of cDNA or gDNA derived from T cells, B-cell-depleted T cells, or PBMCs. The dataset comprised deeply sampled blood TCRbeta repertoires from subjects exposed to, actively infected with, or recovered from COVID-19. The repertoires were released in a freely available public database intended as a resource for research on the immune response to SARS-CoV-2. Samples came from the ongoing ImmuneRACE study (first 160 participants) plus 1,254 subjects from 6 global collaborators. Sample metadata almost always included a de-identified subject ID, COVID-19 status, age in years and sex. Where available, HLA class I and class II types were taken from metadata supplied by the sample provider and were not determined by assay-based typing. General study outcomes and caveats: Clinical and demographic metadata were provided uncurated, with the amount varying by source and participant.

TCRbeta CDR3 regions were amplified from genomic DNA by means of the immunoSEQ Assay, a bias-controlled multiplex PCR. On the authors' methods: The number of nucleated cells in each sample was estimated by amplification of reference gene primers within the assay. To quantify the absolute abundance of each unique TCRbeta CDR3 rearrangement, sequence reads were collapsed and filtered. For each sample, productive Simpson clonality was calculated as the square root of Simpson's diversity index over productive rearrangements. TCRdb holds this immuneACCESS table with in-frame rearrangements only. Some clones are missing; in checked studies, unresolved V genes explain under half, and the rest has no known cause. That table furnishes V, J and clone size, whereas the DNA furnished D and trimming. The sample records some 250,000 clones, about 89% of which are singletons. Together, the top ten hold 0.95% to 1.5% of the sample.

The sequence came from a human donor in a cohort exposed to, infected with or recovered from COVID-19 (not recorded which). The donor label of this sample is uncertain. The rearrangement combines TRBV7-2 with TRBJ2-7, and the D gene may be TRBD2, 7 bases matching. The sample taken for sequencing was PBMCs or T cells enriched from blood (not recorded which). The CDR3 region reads CASSFAGEGWEQYF. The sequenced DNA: TGTGCCAGCAGCTTCGCAGGGGAGGGCTGGGAGCAGTACTTC.